Listed here is a single T cell receptor beta chain. Antigen specificity is unknown. This record belongs to a study of CD8 T cells in ankylosing spondylitis. General study results and limits: Several highly homologous variants made up a TCR beta motif that seemed to typify ankylosing spondylitis blood. Disease-linked clones were CD8+ and relatively rare in peripheral blood.

V lost 1 base and J 0 bases, leaving 10 bases between the germline ends. The CDR3 runs to 16 residues. Germline V gene sequence: CDR1 SGHVS, CDR2 FQNEAQ. Libraries for TCR beta were made by quantitative 5'-RACE with molecular barcodes. Each CDR3 protein is one row after TCRdb ran MiXCR on the 5' RACE reads. The sample lists some 340,000 distinct CDR3 sequences; 14% to 15% were seen once. Sequencing used blood, either unsorted or a sorted T cell fraction (not recorded which). This receptor was obtained from a male donor with ankylosing spondylitis or in good health (not recorded which). The rearrangement joins TRBV7-8 to TRBJ2-1; the D is unclear. The CDR3 nucleotides are TGTGCCAGCAGCTTAGGGCGGCTCGGCTCCTACAATGAGCAGTTCTTC. Its translation is CASSLGRLGSYNEQFF.